The rows below give T cell receptor beta chains drawn from one sample of a study of T-cell reconstitution after alpha-beta-depleted transplantation in children. TCRdb re-called the PCR reads through MiXCR, storing one row per CDR3 protein. This sample has 550,000 to 800,000 distinct CDR3 sequences, with roughly 14% found just once. Sample: PBMCs, taken before TCRalphabeta/CD19-depleted stem cell transplant. The receptors stem from a girl aged 2 to 10 with congenital amegakaryocytic thrombocytopenia, due to receive a stem cell transplant. The CDR3 runs from the conserved cysteine through the conserved F or W. D genes are given only for firm matches. The size entry is marked missing in some rows and otherwise reads once, few, many or a size class.

v_gene,j_gene,d_gene,abundance,CDR3nt,CDR3aa
TRBV20-1,TRBJ2-1,TRBD2,many,TGCAGTGCTAGACTAGCGGGAGGTTGGGACAATGAGCAGTTCTTC,CSARLAGGWDNEQFF
TRBV2,TRBJ2-7,TRBD1,few,TGTGCCAGCAGTGAAGGGACAGGGATTTTCGAGCAGTACTTC,CASSEGTGIFEQYF
TRBV27,TRBJ2-1,.,many,TGTGCCAGCAGTTACGGGAATGAGCAGTTCTTC,CASSYGNEQFF
TRBV5-6,TRBJ2-3,.,many,TGTGCCAGCAGCTACGGGACAAACCTACGTACGCAGTATTTT,CASSYGTNLRTQYF
TRBV28,TRBJ2-1,TRBD2,.,TGTGCCAGCAGTTTGGCTAGCGGGAGGGCGCAGTTCTTC,CASSLASGRAQFF
TRBV5-1,TRBJ1-2,TRBD1,many,TGCGCCAGCAGCACCAGGACAGGGGATGGCTATGGCTACACCTTC,CASSTRTGDGYGYTF
TRBV7-9,TRBJ2-3,.,many,TGTGCCAGCAGTTTCCCCGGAGATACGCAGTATTTT,CASSFPGDTQYF
TRBV11-1,TRBJ2-1,.,.,TGTGCCAGCAGCTTAACAGGACAAGCTACCGCTCCGGGCCCAAAGCAGTTCTTC,CASSLTGQATAPGPKQFF
TRBV5-1,TRBJ2-7,.,many,TGCGCCAGCAGCTTGGAAGGGAACTCCTACGAGCAGTACTTC,CASSLEGNSYEQYF
TRBV7-9,TRBJ1-1,.,.,TGTGCCAGCAGCGCCAGACCGCCTGTCGCTGAAGCTTTCTTT,CASSARPPVAEAFF
TRBV20-1,TRBJ2-1,.,many,TGCAGTGCTCCTTGGACTTCTTACAATGAGCAGTTCTTC,CSAPWTSYNEQFF
TRBV7-9,TRBJ1-2,.,many,TGTGCCAGCAGCTCCACCCTCCCGACAATCCCTAACTATGGCTACACCTTC,CASSSTLPTIPNYGYTF
TRBV7-9,TRBJ2-3,.,few,TGTGCCAGCAGCGCCAGACGGTCTAGCACAGATACGCAGTATTTT,CASSARRSSTDTQYF
TRBV29-1,TRBJ2-1,.,many,TGCAGCGTTGAACTAGCGCGGTACAATGAGCAGTTCTTC,CSVELARYNEQFF
TRBV29-1,TRBJ1-1,.,.,TGCAGCGTCGACGTAATGGGGGGGAACACTGAAGCTTTCTTT,CSVDVMGGNTEAFF
TRBV28,TRBJ2-6,.,many,TGTGCCAGCAGTTTGGTATTTCCATCTGGGGCCAACGTCCTGACTTTC,CASSLVFPSGANVLTF
TRBV5-1,TRBJ1-2,.,few,TGCGCCAGCAGCTTGGCGGGCGGACGGAATCGTAACTATGGCTACACCTTC,CASSLAGGRNRNYGYTF
TRBV28,TRBJ2-1,TRBD1,.,TGTGCCAGCTACCACGACAGGGAAAGCGACAATGAGCAGTTCTTC,CASYHDRESDNEQFF
TRBV4-1,TRBJ2-7,.,many,TGCGCCAGCAGCCAAGGCGATAGCGGCTCCTACGAGCAGTACTTC,CASSQGDSGSYEQYF
TRBV25-1,TRBJ1-2,.,few,TGTGCCAGCAGTGAATTTAACTATGGCTACACCTTC,CASSEFNYGYTF
TRBV18,TRBJ2-1,.,few,TGTGCCAGCTCACCACGGGGAGTCGGTGGGTCTGAAGATGAGCAGTTCTTC,CASSPRGVGGSEDEQFF
TRBV2,TRBJ1-2,TRBD1,.,TGTGCCAGCAGGGACGGGACAGACTATGGCTACACCTTC,CASRDGTDYGYTF
TRBV12-3/TRBV12-4,TRBJ2-1,.,few,TGTGCCAGCAGTCCACCGGAGCTCGACAATGAGCAGTTCTTC,CASSPPELDNEQFF
TRBV5-1,TRBJ1-1,.,.,TGCGCCAGCAGCTTCGACATAACGGGGCTCACTGAAGCTTTCTTT,CASSFDITGLTEAFF
TRBV7-9,TRBJ1-1,.,.,TGTGCCAGCAGCATCCAGAGCCGAGGGACTGAAGCTTTCTTT,CASSIQSRGTEAFF
TRBV15,TRBJ2-1,TRBD2,many,TGTGCCACCAGCAGAACACAGCGGGGTAGCTCCTACAATGAGCAGTTCTTC,CATSRTQRGSSYNEQFF
TRBV12-3/TRBV12-4,TRBJ2-1,TRBD2,.,TGTGCCAGCACCAGGGGACTAGCGGGAGGATCCTCCTACAATGAGCAGTTCTTC,CASTRGLAGGSSYNEQFF
TRBV4-1,TRBJ2-7,.,few,TGCGCCAGCAGCCAAGTGCGGGACAGTCCCGAGCAGTACTTC,CASSQVRDSPEQYF
TRBV7-6,TRBJ1-6,.,many,TGTGCCAGCAGCTTTGGGCAGGGGAATTCACCCCTCCACTTT,CASSFGQGNSPLHF
TRBV6-6,TRBJ1-1,.,many,TGTGCCAGCAAAGAAGGGACTGAAGCTTTCTTT,CASKEGTEAFF
TRBV5-1,TRBJ2-7,.,many,TGCGCCTCATCTATTAGCTCCTACGAGCAGTACTTC,CASSISSYEQYF
TRBV5-4,TRBJ2-1,TRBD1,.,TGTGCCAGCAGCCCCAGACAGGGGGGCTCCTACAATGAGCAGTTCTTC,CASSPRQGGSYNEQFF
TRBV6-5,TRBJ2-2,.,few,TGTGCCAGCAGTTACTCGAATGGGCTGGGCAGCGGGGAGCTGTTTTTT,CASSYSNGLGSGELFF
TRBV10-3,TRBJ2-1,.,many,TGTGCCATCAGTGAGGACAGGGAGGCCAATGAGCAGTTCTTC,CAISEDREANEQFF
TRBV28,TRBJ2-7,.,many,TGTGCCAGCAGTGCGTTGTTGGCATCCTACGAGCAGTACTTC,CASSALLASYEQYF
TRBV20-1,TRBJ2-7,.,few,TGCAGTGCTAGCCGTCTAGCGTCGGGCTCCTACGAGCAGTACTTC,CSASRLASGSYEQYF